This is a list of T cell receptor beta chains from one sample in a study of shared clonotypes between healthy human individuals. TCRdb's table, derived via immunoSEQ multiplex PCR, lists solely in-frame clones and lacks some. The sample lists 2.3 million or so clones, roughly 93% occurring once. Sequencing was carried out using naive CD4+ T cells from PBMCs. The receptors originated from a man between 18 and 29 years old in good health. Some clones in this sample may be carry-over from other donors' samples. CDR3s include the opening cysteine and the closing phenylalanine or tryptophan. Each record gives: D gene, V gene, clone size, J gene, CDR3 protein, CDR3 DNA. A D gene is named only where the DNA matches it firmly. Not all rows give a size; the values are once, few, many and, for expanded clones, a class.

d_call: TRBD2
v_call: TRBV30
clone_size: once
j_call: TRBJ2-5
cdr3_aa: CAEDSGSRWETQYF
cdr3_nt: TGTGCCGAAGATAGCGGGAGTCGATGGGAGACCCAGTACTTC

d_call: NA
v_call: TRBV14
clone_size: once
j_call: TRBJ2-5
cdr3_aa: CASSPRVGARETQYF
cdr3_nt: TGTGCCAGCAGCCCCCGGGTCGGGGCTCGGGAGACCCAGTACTTC

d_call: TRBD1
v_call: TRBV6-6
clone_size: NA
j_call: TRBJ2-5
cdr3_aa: CASSHMTGVGETQYF
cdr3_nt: TGTGCCAGCAGCCACATGACAGGGGTGGGAGAGACCCAGTACTTC

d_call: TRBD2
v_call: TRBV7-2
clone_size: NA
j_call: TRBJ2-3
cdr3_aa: CASSSVGGYADTQYF
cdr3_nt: TGTGCCAGCAGCTCGGTCGGGGGGTATGCAGATACGCAGTATTTT

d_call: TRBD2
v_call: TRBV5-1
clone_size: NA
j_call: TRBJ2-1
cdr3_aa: CASSTIAGGPHNEQFF
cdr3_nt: TGCGCCAGCAGCACAATAGCGGGAGGGCCACACAATGAGCAGTTCTTC

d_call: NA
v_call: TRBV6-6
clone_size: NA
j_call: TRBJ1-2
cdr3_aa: CASSYSSSTFNYGYTF
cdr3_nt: TGTGCCAGCAGTTACTCATCATCCACCTTCAACTATGGCTACACCTTC

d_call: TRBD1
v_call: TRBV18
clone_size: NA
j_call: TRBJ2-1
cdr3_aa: CASSPMTGAYNEQFF
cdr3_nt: TGTGCCAGCTCACCGATGACAGGGGCCTACAATGAGCAGTTCTTC

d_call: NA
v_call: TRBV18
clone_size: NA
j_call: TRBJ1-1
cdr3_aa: CASSPQRLNTEAFF
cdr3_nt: TGTGCCAGCTCACCACAACGGCTGAACACTGAAGCTTTCTTT

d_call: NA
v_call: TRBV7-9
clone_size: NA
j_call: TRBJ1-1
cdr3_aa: CASGLQGSNTEAFF
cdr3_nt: TGTGCCAGCGGCTTGCAGGGTTCAAACACTGAAGCTTTCTTT

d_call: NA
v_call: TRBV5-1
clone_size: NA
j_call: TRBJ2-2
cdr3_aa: CASTPLSEAGELFF
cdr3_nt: TGCGCCAGCACCCCGCTTAGCGAGGCCGGGGAGCTGTTTTTT

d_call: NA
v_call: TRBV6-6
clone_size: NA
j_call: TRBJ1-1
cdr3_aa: CASSYRGGDTEAFF
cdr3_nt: TGTGCCAGCAGTTATCGGGGGGGCGACACTGAAGCTTTCTTT

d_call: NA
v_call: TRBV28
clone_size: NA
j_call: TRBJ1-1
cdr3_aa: CASSGVGRGGGEAFF
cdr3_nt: TGTGCCAGCAGTGGGGTAGGTCGGGGCGGTGGTGAAGCTTTCTTT

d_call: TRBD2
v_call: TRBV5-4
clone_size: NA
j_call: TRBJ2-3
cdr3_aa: CASSSGRTSGRADTQYF
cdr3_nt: TGTGCCAGCAGCTCCGGACGGACTAGCGGGAGAGCAGATACGCAGTATTTT

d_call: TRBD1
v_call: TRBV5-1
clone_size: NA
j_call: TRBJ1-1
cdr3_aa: CASSTGRGRNTEAFF
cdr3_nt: TGCGCCAGCAGCACCGGCAGGGGGAGGAACACTGAAGCTTTCTTT

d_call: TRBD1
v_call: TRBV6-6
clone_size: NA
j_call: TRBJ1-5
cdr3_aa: CASSLQGLDNQPQHF
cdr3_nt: TGTGCCAGCAGTTTACAGGGGTTGGACAATCAGCCCCAGCATTTT

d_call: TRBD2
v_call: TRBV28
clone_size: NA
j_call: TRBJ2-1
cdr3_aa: CASSFPAGGPPTYNEQFF
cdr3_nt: TGTGCCAGCAGTTTTCCAGCGGGGGGGCCCCCAACCTACAATGAGCAGTTCTTC

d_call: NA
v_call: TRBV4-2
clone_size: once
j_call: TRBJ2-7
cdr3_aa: CASSRRGSESYEQYF
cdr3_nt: TGTGCCAGCAGCCGCCGGGGTAGCGAATCCTACGAGCAGTACTTC

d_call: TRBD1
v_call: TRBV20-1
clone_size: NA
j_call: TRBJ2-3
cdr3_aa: CRPTGGGTQYF
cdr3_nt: TGCAGACCTACAGGGGGTGGGACGCAGTATTTT

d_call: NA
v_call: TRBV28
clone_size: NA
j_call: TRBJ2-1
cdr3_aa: CASSFSRTEQFF
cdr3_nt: TGTGCCAGCAGTTTTAGCCGGACCGAGCAGTTCTTC

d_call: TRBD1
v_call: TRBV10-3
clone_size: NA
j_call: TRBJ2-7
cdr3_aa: CAISRGQSSYEQYF
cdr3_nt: TGTGCCATCAGCAGGGGGCAAAGCTCCTACGAGCAGTACTTC

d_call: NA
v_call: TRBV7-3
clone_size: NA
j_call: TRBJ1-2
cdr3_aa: CASSLTGAGYGYTF
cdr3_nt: TGTGCCAGCAGCTTAACAGGGGCCGGCTATGGCTACACCTTC

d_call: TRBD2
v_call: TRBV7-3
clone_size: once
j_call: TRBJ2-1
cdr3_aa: CASSLNGGEQFF
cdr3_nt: TGTGCCAGCAGCTTAAACGGGGGGGAGCAGTTCTTC

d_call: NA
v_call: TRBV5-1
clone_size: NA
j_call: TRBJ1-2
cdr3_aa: CASSPVTSNYGYTF
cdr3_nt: TGCGCCAGCAGCCCGGTCACCTCTAACTATGGCTACACCTTC

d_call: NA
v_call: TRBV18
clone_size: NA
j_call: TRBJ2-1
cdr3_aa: CASSPFRGDNEQFF
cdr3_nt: TGTGCCAGCTCACCTTTCAGGGGCGACAATGAGCAGTTCTTC

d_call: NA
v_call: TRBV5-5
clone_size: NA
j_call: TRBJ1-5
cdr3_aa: CASSLAGRLEQPQHF
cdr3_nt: TGTGCCAGCAGCTTGGCGGGCAGGTTGGAGCAGCCCCAGCATTTT

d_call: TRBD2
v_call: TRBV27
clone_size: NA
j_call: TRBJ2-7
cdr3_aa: CASSRSGGPGYEQYF
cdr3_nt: TGTGCCAGCAGTCGAAGCGGGGGCCCCGGGTACGAGCAGTACTTC

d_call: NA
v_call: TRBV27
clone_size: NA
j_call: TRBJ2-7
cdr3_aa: CASSLSSRGYEQYF
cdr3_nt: TGTGCCAGCAGTTTATCCTCCAGGGGCTACGAGCAGTACTTC

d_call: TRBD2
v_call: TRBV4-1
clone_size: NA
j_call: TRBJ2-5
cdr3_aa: CASSQDRGGNQETQYF
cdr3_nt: TGCGCCAGCAGCCAAGATCGGGGGGGGAACCAAGAGACCCAGTACTTC

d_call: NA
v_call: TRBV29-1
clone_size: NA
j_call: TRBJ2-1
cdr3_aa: CSVEDQGAPGNEQFF
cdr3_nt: TGCAGCGTTGAAGATCAAGGTGCCCCTGGGAATGAGCAGTTCTTC

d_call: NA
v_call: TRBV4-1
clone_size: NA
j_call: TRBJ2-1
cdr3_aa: CASSQGGGRAGNEQFF
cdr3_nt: TGCGCCAGCAGCCAAGGAGGGGGGCGGGCCGGAAATGAGCAGTTCTTC

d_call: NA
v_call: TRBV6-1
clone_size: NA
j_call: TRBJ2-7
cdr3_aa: CASTQAWGVDEQYF
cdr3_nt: TGTGCCAGCACACAAGCGTGGGGGGTGGACGAGCAGTACTTC

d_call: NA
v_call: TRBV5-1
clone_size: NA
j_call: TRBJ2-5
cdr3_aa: CASSLGRQQETQYF
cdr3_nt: TGCGCCAGCAGCCTGGGGAGACAGCAAGAGACCCAGTACTTC

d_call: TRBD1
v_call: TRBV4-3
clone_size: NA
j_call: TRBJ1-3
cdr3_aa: CASSRRTGVGNTIYF
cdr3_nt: TGCGCCAGCAGCCGAAGAACAGGGGTTGGAAACACCATATATTTT

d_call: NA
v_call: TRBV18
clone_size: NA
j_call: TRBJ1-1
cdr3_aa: CASSPGFRTEAFF
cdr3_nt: TGTGCCAGCTCACCAGGTTTTCGAACTGAAGCTTTCTTT

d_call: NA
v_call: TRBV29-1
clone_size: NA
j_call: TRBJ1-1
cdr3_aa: CSVIHQGHTEAFF
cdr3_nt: TGCAGCGTTATACACCAGGGTCACACTGAAGCTTTCTTT

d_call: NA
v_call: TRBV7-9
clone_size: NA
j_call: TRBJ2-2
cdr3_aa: CASSLGTAGGGELFF
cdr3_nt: TGTGCCAGCAGCTTAGGGACTGCTGGGGGCGGGGAGCTGTTTTTT

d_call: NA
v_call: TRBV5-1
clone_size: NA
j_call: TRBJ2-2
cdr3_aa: CASTHRTVRTLDTGELFF
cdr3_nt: TGCGCCAGCACCCACCGGACAGTAAGAACTCTGGACACCGGGGAGCTGTTTTTT

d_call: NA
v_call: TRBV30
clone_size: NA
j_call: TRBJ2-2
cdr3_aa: CAWSRAGRVTGELFF
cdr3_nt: TGTGCCTGGAGTAGGGCAGGGCGAGTCACCGGGGAGCTGTTTTTT

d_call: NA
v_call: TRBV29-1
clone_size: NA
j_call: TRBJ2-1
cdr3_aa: CSARDSSSYNEQFF
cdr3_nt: TGCAGCGCTCGGGACTCGAGCTCCTACAATGAGCAGTTCTTC

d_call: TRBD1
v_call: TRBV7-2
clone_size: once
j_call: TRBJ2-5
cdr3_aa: CASSLRTGQETQYF
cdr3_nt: TGTGCCAGCAGCTTGAGGACAGGCCAAGAGACCCAGTACTTC

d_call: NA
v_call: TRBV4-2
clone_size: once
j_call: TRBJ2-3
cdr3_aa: CASSQDFTPVGGTDTQYF
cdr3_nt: TGTGCCAGCAGCCAAGATTTTACCCCGGTTGGAGGCACAGATACGCAGTATTTT

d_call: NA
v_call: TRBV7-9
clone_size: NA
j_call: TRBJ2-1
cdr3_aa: CASSFNGASNEQFF
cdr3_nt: TGTGCCAGCAGCTTCAACGGGGCTTCCAATGAGCAGTTCTTC

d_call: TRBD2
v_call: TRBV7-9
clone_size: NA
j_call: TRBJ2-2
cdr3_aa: CASSGRLAGERGELFF
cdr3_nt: TGTGCCAGCAGCGGGCGACTAGCGGGAGAAAGGGGGGAGCTGTTTTTT

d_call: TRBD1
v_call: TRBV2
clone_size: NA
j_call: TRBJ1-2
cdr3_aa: CASSSGQGDSSNYGYTF
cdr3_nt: TGTGCCAGCAGCTCCGGACAGGGCGACTCTTCTAACTATGGCTACACCTTC